The 20 T cell receptor beta chains presented below share a single source sample, sequenced in a study of blood T cell repertoires in COVID-19. Data came from immunoSEQ multiplex PCR; TCRdb stores just in-frame clones and leaves some out. The repertoire consists of under 350,000 clones, with 85% to 90% occurring once and the leading ten covering approximately 4.2%. The specimen sequenced was peripheral blood. The receptors were sampled from a man aged 35 to 55 with acute or convalescent COVID-19.

The chain recombines TRBV15 with TRBJ1-1; D uncertain. The V gene's germline CDR1 is LNHNV and CDR2 YYDKDF (reference sequence). CDR3 length: 12 amino acids. Trimming removed 1 base from V and 5 bases from J, with 5 bases in between. CDR3 loop: CATSRAGTEAFF. CDR3 DNA: TGTGCCACCAGCAGAGCCGGGACTGAAGCTTTCTTT.

This clone was seen only a few times. The chain combines TRBV29-1 with TRBJ1-2; D is undetermined. The V end lost 6 bases, the J end lost 4 bases, and 15 bases lay between the germline ends. This CDR3 spans 13 amino acids. CDR1 is SQVTM and CDR2 is ANQGSEA in the germline V gene. The CDR3 region is CSVDNGGSYGYTF. The CDR3 DNA follows: TGCAGCGTCGACAACGGTGGGTCCTATGGCTACACCTTC.

J is TRBJ2-3 and V is TRBV13; tentative D call: TRBD2 (5 bases). With 5 bases removed from V and 6 bases from J, the gap between germline ends came to 21 bases. CDR1 is PRHDT, CDR2 FYEKMQ, per germline (reference sequence). The CDR3 has 16 amino acids. In DNA form, the CDR3 reads TGTGCCAGCAGCCATAGTGGGAGAGAAGTGGCGGATACGCAGTATTTT. Translated: CASSHSGREVADTQYF.

The chain combines TRBV11-1 with TRBJ2-2, with 12 bases aligning to TRBD2. From germline, CDR1 is SGHAT and CDR2 FQDESV (reference sequence). The CDR3 totals 16 residues. The J segment lost 4 bases and the V segment lost 5 bases, leaving 5 bases of the junction unmatched. The DNA of the CDR3 is TGTGCCAGCAGCCCTGGACTAGCGGGGCCCACCGGGGAGCTGTTTTTT. This sequence encodes CASSPGLAGPTGELFF.

This clone was picked up a small number of times. This chain links TRBV3-1 (or the pseudogene TRBV3-2) with TRBJ1-1; TRBD1 might be the D (5 bases). The CDR3 totals 13 residues. Per the germline V gene, CDR1 is LGHDT and CDR2 is YNNKEL (reference sequence). Trimming removed 1 base from V and 4 bases from J, with 7 bases in between. The CDR3 DNA reads as TGTGCCAGCAGCCAAGTCGGGGGCACTGAAGCTTTCTTT. It codes for CASSQVGGTEAFF.

The chain carries TRBV2 and TRBJ1-5, with TRBD1 identical over 10 bases. The CDR3 covers 15 residues. V lost 4 bases, J lost 6 bases, and 6 bases stayed unmatched. In germline, CDR1 is SNHLY, CDR2 FYNNEI. Written as DNA, the CDR3 is TGTGCCAGCAGTGGCGGGACAGGGGTATTTCAGCCCCAGCATTTT. Translated, it gives CASSGGTGVFQPQHF. Together with reference TRBV2 and TRBJ1-5, the CDR3 gives the full variable domain: EPEVTQTPSHQVTQMGQEVILRCVPISNHLYFYWYRQILGQKVEFLVSFYNNEISEKSEIFDDQFSVERPDGSNFTLKIRSTKLEDSAMYFCASSGGTGVFQPQHFGDGTRLSIL.

The CDR3 coding sequence is TGTGCCAGCAGCCAAGGTTACAGGGGCAACACTGAAGCTTTCTTT. It translates to CASSQGYRGNTEAFF. This chain links TRBV16 with TRBJ1-1; TRBD1 matches 7 bases. With V trimmed by 2 bases and J by 2 bases, 5 bases remained unmatched. CDR1 KGHSY and CDR2 FQNENV come from the germline V gene. The CDR3 has 15 amino acids.

This clone came up once. The genes are TRBV30 and TRBJ2-7; TRBD1 might be the D (6 bases). Germline CDR1 GTSNPN, CDR2 SVGIG (reference sequence). V lost 1 base and J lost 2, with 18 bases in between. This CDR3 has 16 amino acids. The DNA of the CDR3 is TGTGCCTGGAGTGCGAGTCAGGGACACCTCCCCTACGAGCAGTACTTC. This encodes CAWSASQGHLPYEQYF.

The chain couples TRBV12-5 to TRBJ2-2; 7 nucleotides align to TRBD1. CDR1 is LGHNT, CDR2 FRNRAP, per germline. V shed 5 bases, J shed 4 bases, and the junction held 7 bases outside the gene matches. CDR3 length: 15 amino acids. The CDR3, as DNA: TGTGCTAGTGGTCCCCGGACAGGAATCACCGGGGAGCTGTTTTTT. Its protein product is CASGPRTGITGELFF.

The rearrangement links TRBV2 to TRBJ1-4; a possible D gene is TRBD1 (5 bases). The V gene's germline CDR1 is SNHLY and CDR2 FYNNEI. The CDR3 runs to 16 residues. V gave up 0 bases and J gave up 8 bases, with 16 bases separating them. This CDR3 is CASSEARDAGSEKLFF. The CDR3 DNA reads TGTGCCAGCAGTGAAGCGCGGGACGCCGGGAGCGAAAAACTGTTTTTT.

V and J are TRBV24-1 and TRBJ2-1; 11 bases line up with TRBD2. V was clipped by 4 bases and J by 5 bases; unmatched bases: 6. CDR3 length equals 16 residues. Germline CDR1 reads KGHDR; CDR2 reads SFDVKD. The CDR3 DNA is TGTGCCACCAGTGACCCCTCTAGCGGGGGGAACAATGAGCAGTTCTTC. Protein sequence: CATSDPSSGGNNEQFF.

V gene TRBV30 combines with J gene TRBJ2-2, with a possible D match to TRBD2 (6 bases). The CDR3 runs to 12 residues. Germline CDR1 is GTSNPN and CDR2 is SVGIG (reference sequence). Trimming took 0 bases from V and 8 from J, leaving 7 bases between them. The CDR3 sequence is CAWSVGGGELFF. DNA for the CDR3: TGTGCCTGGAGTGTGGGAGGAGGGGAGCTGTTTTTT.

The chain combines TRBV12-3 or TRBV12-4 with TRBJ2-1; 8 bases fit TRBD1. The CDR3 consists of 13 residues. The junction had 10 bases not matched to a gene; V was cut back by 11 bases and J by 7 bases. CDR3: CASMKGQVNEQFF. The CDR3 DNA follows: TGTGCCTCCATGAAGGGACAGGTTAATGAGCAGTTCTTC.

V and J are TRBV7-8 and TRBJ1-2; D is possibly TRBD1 (5 bases). Per the germline V gene, CDR1 is SGHVS and CDR2 is FQNEAQ. V was cut by 5 bases and J by 4 bases, with 23 bases left in between. The CDR3 has 17 residues. The CDR3 region has the DNA TGTGCCAGCAGCCAGTCCAAAAAAACAGGCTCCCTCTATGGCTACACCTTC. Protein sequence: CASSQSKKTGSLYGYTF.

The V gene is TRBV12-3 or TRBV12-4, the J gene TRBJ2-7, with 7 bases lining up with TRBD2. The CDR3 is made up of 13 amino acids. The trim removed 6 bases at V and 0 bases at J, leaving 2 bases unmatched. The CDR3 sequence is CASRSGVSYEQYF. The CDR3, as DNA: TGTGCCAGCAGGAGCGGGGTCTCCTACGAGCAGTACTTC.

The V call is TRBV7-9, the J call TRBJ1-1; D might be TRBD1 (5 bases). Trimming removed 7 bases from V and 0 bases from J, with 24 bases in between. The CDR3 covers 18 residues. Germline V CDR1 and CDR2: SEHNR, FQNEAQ (reference sequence). The CDR3 protein is CASTRTPAGDWVNTEAFF. The CDR3 coding sequence is TGTGCCAGCACCCGAACGCCGGCGGGGGATTGGGTGAACACTGAAGCTTTCTTT.

The chain employs TRBV28 and TRBJ1-1; 8 bases fit TRBD1. The CDR3 sequence is 15 residues long. After removal of 7 bases from V and 4 bases from J, the junction contained 11 bases not matched to a gene. Germline V lookup: CDR1 MDHEN, CDR2 SYDVKM. The CDR3 protein is CASISGGPVITEAFF. The CDR3 DNA reads as TGTGCCAGCATCTCAGGGGGCCCTGTAATCACTGAAGCTTTCTTT.

The chain joins TRBV11-2 to TRBJ1-6; a possible D gene is TRBD1 (5 bases). CDR1 SGHAT and CDR2 FQNNGV come from the germline V gene. V was pared by 4 bases and J by 7 bases, with 11 bases between. The CDR3 runs 14 residues. CDR3 bases: TGTGCCAGCAGCTCTCAAGGGGCCAATTCACCCCTCCACTTT. Its translation: CASSSQGANSPLHF. Combining the CDR3 with reference TRBV11-2 and TRBJ1-6 gives the whole variable domain EAGVAQSPRYKIIEKRQSVAFWCNPISGHATLYWYQQILGQGPKLLIQFQNNGVVDDSQLPKDRFSAERLKGVDSTLKIQPAKLEDSAVYLCASSSQGANSPLHFGNGTRLTVT.

The chain links TRBV5-6 to TRBJ1-1, with 9 bases lining up with TRBD1. Trimming took 3 bases from V and 4 from J; bases not matched to a gene: 13. This CDR3 has 17 residues. Germline V gene data show CDR1 as SGHDT and CDR2 as YYEEEE. CDR3 sequence (DNA): TGTGCCAGCAGCTCGATCGGACAGGGGAGTCTAGGCACTGAAGCTTTCTTT. Translating gives CASSSIGQGSLGTEAFF.

The rearrangement links TRBV29-1 to TRBJ2-2; the D gene is possibly TRBD2 (6 bases). V was cut by 3 bases and J by 1 base, with 6 bases left in between. Germline CDR1 is SQVTM and CDR2 is ANQGSEA. This CDR3 is 13 amino acids long. The CDR3 coding sequence is TGCAGCGTTGAGGGAGGGAACACCGGGGAGCTGTTTTTT. Its translation is CSVEGGNTGELFF.